Listed here are 27 T cell receptor beta chains from one sample, sequenced in a study of blood T cell repertoires in COVID-19. The assay was immunoSEQ multiplex PCR, and TCRdb's table has in-frame clones only and misses some. The table includes about 82,000 clones, 80% to 90% detected once. The sample taken for sequencing was peripheral blood. The receptors here all came from a woman between 55 and 75 years old with acute or convalescent COVID-19.

The V gene is TRBV6-1, the J gene TRBJ1-1; the D is unclear. Germline V gene lookup returns CDR1 MNHNS and CDR2 SASEGT. The CDR3 runs 15 residues. V dropped 3 bases and J dropped 0 bases, with 11 bases sitting between them. The CDR3 DNA sequence: TGTGCCAGCAGTGAGGTCCCGGGAATGAACACTGAAGCTTTCTTT. Its translation: CASSEVPGMNTEAFF.

The rearrangement links TRBV7-2 to TRBJ1-3; 9 bases are a match to TRBD1. Germline CDR1 SGHTA, CDR2 FQGNSA. CDR3 length: 15 residues. With 4 bases clipped from V and 4 bases from J, the junction kept 5 bases outside the gene matches. Here the CDR3 DNA reads TGTGCCAGCAGCTACTCCGGGACAGGGGGAAACACCATATATTTT. The encoded protein is CASSYSGTGGNTIYF.

J is TRBJ1-4 and V is TRBV5-1; 8 bases fit TRBD1. The CDR3 loop spans 15 amino acids. V lost 4 bases, J lost 4 bases, and 6 bases stayed unmatched. Germline values: CDR1 SGHRS, CDR2 YFSETQ. CDR3 loop: CASSPGQGLNEKLFF. Here the CDR3 DNA reads TGCGCCAGCAGCCCCGGACAGGGTCTTAATGAAAAACTGTTTTTT. The full variable domain, in which reference TRBV5-1 and TRBJ1-4 provide the parts outside the CDR3, is KAGVTQTPRYLIKTRGQQVTLSCSPISGHRSVSWYQQTPGQGLQFLFEYFSETQRNKGNFPGRFSGRQFSNSRSEMNVSTLELGDSALYLCASSPGQGLNEKLFFGSGTQLSVL.

This clone was observed once. This sequence joins TRBV6-1 and TRBJ2-1, with 13 bases matching TRBD2. Germline-derived CDR1 and CDR2 are MNHNS and SASEGT. The CDR3 sequence is 15 residues long. The V and J ends lost 3 bases and 7 bases, in that order; junction bases with no gene match: 3. CDR3 in DNA: TGTGCCAGCAGTGATGGGACTAGCGGGGTTAATGAGCAGTTCTTC. Amino acid sequence: CASSDGTSGVNEQFF.

The rearrangement joins TRBV12-5 to TRBJ1-1; possible D gene TRBD1, 6 bases. CDR1 is LGHNT, CDR2 FRNRAP, per germline. The CDR3 loop spans 14 amino acids. The ends were cut back, 7 bases at V and 7 bases at J, with 19 bases in the middle. The CDR3 region has the DNA TGTGCTAGTGCTCCTGCAGGGGTATACGGTGAAGCTTTCTTT. Protein sequence: CASAPAGVYGEAFF.

The chain is built from TRBV18 and TRBJ1-2, with a possible D match to TRBD1 (6 bases). V was pared by 3 bases and J by 4 bases, with 18 bases between. Germline assignment: CDR1 KGHSH and CDR2 LQKENI. This CDR3 contains 16 residues. The DNA for the CDR3 is TGTGCCAGCTCACCGAGTCGGGGGGGCTTTGCCTATGGCTACACCTTC. This gives the protein CASSPSRGGFAYGYTF.

The rearrangement uses TRBV18 and TRBJ2-5, with unresolved D. Germline lookup yields CDR1 KGHSH and CDR2 LQKENI. Trimming took 3 bases from V and 0 from J, leaving 8 bases between them. This CDR3 is built from 14 residues. CDR3 sequence (DNA): TGTGCCAGCTCACCGGTACGGGACCAAGAGACCCAGTACTTC. Protein: CASSPVRDQETQYF. Combining the CDR3 with reference TRBV18 and TRBJ2-5 gives the whole variable domain NAGVMQNPRHLVRRRGQEARLRCSPMKGHSHVYWYRQLPEEGLKFMVYLQKENIIDESGMPKERFSAEFPKEGPSILRIQQVVRGDSAAYFCASSPVRDQETQYFGPGTRLLVL.

The J gene is TRBJ1-2, the V gene TRBV10-3, with D possibly being TRBD1 (6 bases). The germline V gene has CDR1 ENHRY and CDR2 SYGVKD. The CDR3 totals 15 residues. The germline V and J ends were trimmed by 2 bases and 8 bases, with 18 bases remaining between them. Written as DNA, the CDR3 is TGTGCCATCAGTGAGCGGGGCAGGGGAGAGGGAGGCTACACCTTC. This encodes CAISERGRGEGGYTF.

The genes are TRBV5-5 and TRBJ1-1; D uncertain. The CDR3 sequence is 15 residues long. The V end was cut by 2 bases, the J end by 1 base, with 12 bases between. In germline, CDR1 is SGHKS, CDR2 YYEKEE (reference sequence). The CDR3 DNA reads TGTGCCAGCAGCTTTGGAGTATCCGGGAACACTGAAGCTTTCTTT. Amino acid sequence: CASSFGVSGNTEAFF.

The chain carries TRBV6-5 and TRBJ1-2; D may be TRBD1 (6 bases). Germline CDR1 is MNHEY and CDR2 is SVGAGI. With 6 bases removed from V and 0 bases from J, the gap between germline ends came to 11 bases. The length of the CDR3 is 14 residues. CDR3 sequence: CASSNDRPNYGYTF. In DNA, the CDR3 is TGTGCCAGCAGCAACGACAGGCCTAACTATGGCTACACCTTC.

This clone has a handful of counts. This chain connects TRBV11-3 to TRBJ2-7, with 8 bases fitting TRBD1. J gave up 2 bases and V 6 bases, and 9 bases lay outside the gene matches. The CDR3 runs 15 residues. Germline assignment: CDR1 SGHNT and CDR2 YENEEA. The CDR3 spells CASSRDQGAPYEQYF. In nucleotides, the CDR3 is TGTGCCAGCAGTCGAGACCAGGGGGCACCCTACGAGCAGTACTTC.

The chain couples TRBV6-5 to TRBJ1-1; D is unclear. Germline lookup yields CDR1 MNHEY and CDR2 SVGAGI. Trimming took 7 bases from V and 2 from J, leaving 5 bases between them. The CDR3 consists of 11 residues. The CDR3 region is CASTFNTEAFF. CDR3 bases: TGTGCCAGCACTTTTAACACTGAAGCTTTCTTT.

This clone was counted only a few times. The V and J genes are TRBV9 and TRBJ2-3, with TRBD2 matching 10 bases. Trimming took 0 bases from V and 2 from J; bases not matched to a gene: 3. Looked up from germline, CDR1 is SGDLS and CDR2 is YYNGEE. This CDR3 comprises 16 residues. DNA of the CDR3: TGTGCCAGCAGCGTAGTAGCGGGGGGCCCCACAGATACGCAGTATTTT. Translated, it gives CASSVVAGGPTDTQYF.

V usage is TRBV7-9 and J usage is TRBJ2-3; D ambiguous. This CDR3 has 12 residues. Per germline, CDR1 SEHNR and CDR2 FQNEAQ (reference sequence). The germline V and J ends were trimmed by 6 bases and 1 base, with 5 bases remaining between them. CDR3 residues: CASRTGTDTQYF. As DNA, the CDR3 is TGTGCCAGCAGAACTGGCACAGATACGCAGTATTTT.

The chain links TRBV7-9 to TRBJ2-1; 10 positions match TRBD2. V was pared by 5 bases and J by 2 bases, with 6 bases of the junction left unmatched. This CDR3 is 16 amino acids long. Per germline, CDR1 SEHNR and CDR2 FQNEAQ (reference sequence). CDR3 loop: CASSILAGGAYNEQFF. CDR3 DNA: TGTGCCAGCAGCATTTTAGCGGGGGGCGCCTACAATGAGCAGTTCTTC.

V and J are TRBV13 and TRBJ1-6; no clear D gene. Trimming took 4 bases from V and 10 from J, leaving 11 bases between them. The germline gives CDR1 PRHDT, CDR2 FYEKMQ (reference sequence). The CDR3 is made up of 13 amino acids. CDR3 sequence: CASSWGDRSPLHF. The CDR3 DNA is TGTGCCAGCAGCTGGGGAGACCGGTCACCCCTCCACTTT.

The chain has TRBV30 and TRBJ1-2, with a weak D call TRBD1 (5 bases). Germline V gene lookup returns CDR1 GTSNPN and CDR2 SVGIG (reference sequence). Trimming removed 0 bases from V and 5 bases from J, with 10 bases in between. This CDR3 region has 13 residues. CDR3 protein: CAWSVRGGYGYTF. The DNA for the CDR3 is TGTGCCTGGAGTGTCCGGGGGGGGTATGGCTACACCTTC. Supplemented by reference TRBV30 and TRBJ1-2, the full variable domain reads SQTIHQWPATLVQPVGSPLSLECTVEGTSNPNLYWYRQAAGRGLQLLFYSVGIGQISSEVPQNLSASRPQDRQFILSSKKLLLSDSGFYLCAWSVRGGYGYTFGSGTRLTVV.

J is TRBJ2-1 and V is TRBV20-1; D remains ambiguous. The CDR3 is made up of 10 amino acids. V shed 8 bases and J shed 6 bases, with 8 bases lying between them. Germline CDR1 DFQATT, CDR2 SNEGSKA (reference sequence). In DNA form, the CDR3 reads TGCAGTCCAAAGAGCAATGAGCAGTTCTTC. Its translation: CSPKSNEQFF.

This clone came up a few times. The rearrangement uses TRBV5-3 and TRBJ1-1; 11 bases match TRBD1. Being an ORF, TRBV5-3 has a function that is uncertain. The V segment lost 5 bases and the J segment 5 bases; nucleotides outside the gene matches: 8. This CDR3 has 15 residues. The CDR3 region has the DNA TGTGCCAGAAGTTTAGGGACAGGGGGTTTAACTGAAGCTTTCTTT. Translation: CARSLGTGGLTEAFF.

The chain recombines TRBV5-1 with TRBJ2-2; D ambiguous. V was cut by 0 bases and J by 5 bases, with 5 bases left in between. This CDR3 region has 13 residues. Germline values: CDR1 SGHRS, CDR2 YFSETQ. CDR3 in DNA: TGCGCCAGCAGCTTGGGAGTTACCGGGGAGCTGTTTTTT. Protein sequence: CASSLGVTGELFF.

CDR3 DNA: TGTGCCAGTAGTATAGATCCGGCGGGATTCTACGAGCAGTACTTC. It encodes CASSIDPAGFYEQYF. The rearrangement links TRBV19 to TRBJ2-7; possibly TRBD2 for D (6 bases). CDR1 is LNHDA and CDR2 is SQIVND in the germline V gene (reference sequence). There are 15 residues in the CDR3. Trimming took 0 bases from V and 3 from J, leaving 12 bases between them.

The chain uses TRBV28 and TRBJ1-1, with a possible D match to TRBD1 (6 bases). Germline CDR1 is MDHEN and CDR2 is SYDVKM. Trimming cost V 6 bases and J 4 bases, with 9 bases left between them. CDR3 length: 12 amino acids. The CDR3 loop reads CASRRGGTEAFF. The CDR3 DNA is TGTGCCAGCAGGAGGGGGGGCACTGAAGCTTTCTTT.

In DNA form, the CDR3 reads TGTGCCAGTATGTCAGCGGACACTGAAGCTTTCTTT. Translation gives CASMSADTEAFF. The chain recombines TRBV19 with TRBJ1-1, with D hard to call. Germline lookup yields CDR1 LNHDA and CDR2 SQIVND (reference sequence). The CDR3 is 12 residues long. Deletions cut 7 bases from V and 3 bases from J, with 9 bases between.

The gene calls are TRBV9 and TRBJ2-7; 7 bases align to TRBD1. The germline V gene encodes CDR1 SGDLS and CDR2 YYNGEE. Germline trimming cut 0 bases from V and 3 bases from J; bases unmatched to any gene: 6. CDR3 length: 15 residues. CDR3 sequence: CASSVEGQNHYEQYF. The CDR3, as DNA: TGTGCCAGCAGCGTAGAGGGACAGAATCACTACGAGCAGTACTTC.

This sequence joins TRBV4-2 and TRBJ2-1, with a possible D match to TRBD2 (7 bases). This CDR3 has 16 amino acids. CDR1 is LGHNA and CDR2 is YNFKEQ in the germline V gene. V shed 0 bases and J shed 7 bases, with 16 bases lying between them. The DNA for the CDR3 is TGTGCCAGCAGCCAAGATGAGGGGGGAGGGCCGAATGAGCAGTTCTTC. Amino acid sequence: CASSQDEGGGPNEQFF.

This rearrangement joins TRBV24-1 to TRBJ2-2; TRBD1 matches at 9 bases. V gave up 3 bases and J gave up 4 bases; unmatched junction bases: 8. Germline assignment: CDR1 KGHDR and CDR2 SFDVKD. The CDR3 spans 17 residues. CDR3 bases: TGTGCCACCAGTGATCCCCGACAGGGGGTGAGCACCGGGGAGCTGTTTTTT. This translates into CATSDPRQGVSTGELFF.

This chain links TRBV7-9 with TRBJ1-1; 8 bases are a match to TRBD1. CDR1 is SEHNR, CDR2 FQNEAQ, per germline (reference sequence). The ends lost 9 bases at V and 2 bases at J; junction bases unmatched: 5. This CDR3 is built from 13 residues. The CDR3 DNA reads as TGTGCCAGTGGACAGGGAAGCAACACTGAAGCTTTCTTT. It encodes CASGQGSNTEAFF.